What follows are 21 T cell receptor beta chains derived from one specimen sequenced in a study of regulatory T cells in long-lasting Graves disease (dated by TCRdb to the early 2020s). According to the study, the label for this sample's time point signals: newly diagnosed GD, antithyroid drugs for less than 3 months. For both TCR sequencing and RNA sequencing, RNA was extracted from PBMCs using TRIzol. Libraries were constructed by multiplex PCR. The sequencer was an Illumina HiSeq 4000. CDR3 regions were amplified by Arm-PCR with iRepertoire HTBI primers to construct TCR beta libraries. In TCRdb, the public reads were trimmed at Q25 with fastp and aligned with MiXCR, with productive beta chains retained. Rows matching on CDR3 protein sequence are summarized as one entry with the most common DNA and genes. The sample contains some 220,000 distinct CDR3 sequences, roughly a fifth of them found a single time. 12% of the sample is held by the ten biggest clonotypes.

These same records also appear under a second study, on T cells in Graves' hyperthyroidism and ophthalmopathy.

This specimen was peripheral blood mononuclear cells (PBMCs), taken at new diagnosis, from a patient treated with antithyroid drugs. The receptors stem from a woman in her 30s with Graves disease. Donor details come from another sample of the same person, matched by shared clones.

V is TRBV3-1 and J is TRBJ2-3, with 8 nucleotides matching TRBD2. V was pared by 4 bases and J by 3 bases, with 3 bases of the junction left unmatched. CDR3 size: 14 residues. Germline CDR1 reads LGHDT; CDR2 reads YNNKEL (reference sequence). CDR3 protein: CASSPPGGTDTQYF. The DNA of the CDR3 is TGTGCCAGCAGCCCACCGGGAGGGACAGATACGCAGTATTTT.

This clonotype was counted at least ten times. The genes are TRBV20-1 and TRBJ2-2; D remains unclear. Trimming took off 6 bases at V and 3 bases at J, with 11 bases between the two ends. In germline, CDR1 is DFQATT, CDR2 SNEGSKA (reference sequence). CDR3 size: 13 residues. The CDR3 protein is CSAPDPDTGELFF. The CDR3 DNA sequence: TGCAGTGCCCCGGACCCGGACACCGGGGAGCTGTTTTTT.

The CDR3 nucleotides are TGTGCCAGCTCACCAGCGAGTACCTCCTACGAGCAGTACTTC. Encoded protein: CASSPASTSYEQYF. The chain employs TRBV18 and TRBJ2-7; D gene ambiguous. Deletions cut 2 bases from V and 0 bases from J, with 8 bases between. Per germline, CDR1 KGHSH and CDR2 LQKENI. This CDR3 region has 14 residues. The complete variable domain, with remaining parts taken from reference TRBV18 and TRBJ2-7, reads NAGVMQNPRHLVRRRGQEARLRCSPMKGHSHVYWYRQLPEEGLKFMVYLQKENIIDESGMPKERFSAEFPKEGPSILRIQQVVRGDSAAYFCASSPASTSYEQYFGPGTRLTVT.

This clonotype was found many times. The rearrangement uses TRBV20-1 and TRBJ2-1; TRBD1 agrees at 9 bases. The CDR3 is 14 amino acids. J gave up 7 bases and V 7 bases, and 11 bases lay outside the gene matches. The germline V gene encodes CDR1 DFQATT and CDR2 SNEGSKA (reference sequence). The CDR3 loop is CSEGRDRVGNEQFF. The DNA of the CDR3 is TGCAGTGAAGGGAGGGACAGGGTAGGGAATGAGCAGTTCTTC.

The sample holds many counts of this clonotype. V is TRBV5-8 and J is TRBJ1-1, with TRBD1 matching over 7 bases. V lost 0 bases to trimming and J lost 7 bases; unmatched junction nucleotides: 3. Germline lookup yields CDR1 SGHTS and CDR2 YDEGEE. The CDR3 runs 13 residues. CDR3 protein: CASSLGTGIEAFF. The CDR3 DNA reads TGTGCCAGCAGCTTGGGGACAGGAATTGAAGCTTTCTTT.

This clonotype was counted ten times or more. The J gene is TRBJ2-5, the V gene TRBV30; 9 positions match TRBD2. V dropped 0 bases and J dropped 4; count of bases not matched to a gene: 15. This CDR3 comprises 18 residues. The germline gives CDR1 GTSNPN, CDR2 SVGIG (reference sequence). CDR3: CAWSVEHGRLAGRETQYF. The CDR3 bases are TGTGCCTGGAGTGTAGAGCACGGACGCCTAGCGGGAAGAGAGACCCAGTACTTC.

This clonotype appeared many times. This chain connects TRBV20-1 to TRBJ2-1; TRBD2 is a possible D gene (6 bases). Germline V gene sequence: CDR1 DFQATT, CDR2 SNEGSKA (reference sequence). Trimming took off 4 bases at V and 3 bases at J, with 16 bases between the two ends. The CDR3 contains 15 residues. CDR3 in amino acids: CSAKPRESHYNEQFF. In nucleotides, the CDR3 is TGCAGTGCTAAACCCCGGGAGTCCCACTACAATGAGCAGTTCTTC.

At least ten counts were recorded for this clonotype. The gene calls are TRBV6-5 and TRBJ1-2, with 8 bases aligning to TRBD1. J gave up 1 base and V 0 bases, and 13 bases lay outside the gene matches. The CDR3 contains 19 residues. CDR1 and CDR2 (germline): MNHEY, SVGAGI. The CDR3: CASSYSGWAGGDDNYGYTF. The CDR3 nucleotides read TGTGCCAGCAGTTACTCAGGTTGGGCAGGGGGCGACGATAACTATGGCTACACCTTC.

This chain connects TRBV28 to TRBJ2-7; 12 nucleotides line up with TRBD1. The germline V gene encodes CDR1 MDHEN and CDR2 SYDVKM. The CDR3 consists of 14 residues. The junction had 6 bases not matched to a gene; V was cut back by 6 bases and J by 6 bases. The CDR3 here is CASRGDRGRGEQYF. The CDR3 DNA sequence: TGTGCCAGCAGGGGGGACAGGGGGCGTGGCGAGCAGTACTTC.

The chain uses TRBV4-2 and TRBJ2-4; D perhaps matches TRBD2 (5 bases). The CDR3 is 15 amino acids. V was clipped by 1 base and J by 7 bases, with 14 bases between them. The germline V gene encodes CDR1 LGHNA and CDR2 YNFKEQ. The CDR3 is CASSQGGSLVNIQYF. The CDR3 nucleotides read TGTGCCAGCAGCCAAGGAGGGAGCTTAGTGAACATTCAGTACTTC.

This clonotype occurred many times. Written as DNA, the CDR3 is TGTGCCAGCAGTTCGACGGGCAGGGGTTATAGCAATCAGCCCCAGCATTTT. It is translated as CASSSTGRGYSNQPQHF. This chain links TRBV27 with TRBJ1-5; TRBD1 is a possible D gene (6 bases). Germline assignment: CDR1 MNHEY and CDR2 SMNVEV (reference sequence). This CDR3 comprises 17 residues. V was pared by 4 bases and J by 0 bases, with 16 bases between.

CDR3 in amino acids: CSVERETQYF. The CDR3 DNA is TGCAGCGTCGAACGGGAGACCCAGTACTTC. V and J are TRBV29-1 and TRBJ2-5; no reliable D call. Per the germline V gene, CDR1 is SQVTM and CDR2 is ANQGSEA. This CDR3 comprises 10 residues. V was cut by 6 bases and J by 5 bases, with 7 bases left in between.

On this clonotype: A single base separates this from a much larger clone, so it may be a read error. The V and J genes are TRBV20-1 and TRBJ1-2; 9 bases agree with TRBD1. V lost 4 bases to trimming and J lost 7 bases; unmatched junction nucleotides: 16. Germline CDR1 DFQATT, CDR2 SNEGSKA (reference sequence). This CDR3 contains 16 residues. The CDR3 sequence: CSANYRGPSLGCGYTF. As DNA, the CDR3 is TGCAGTGCTAACTACAGGGGGCCCTCTCTGGGCTGTGGCTACACCTTC.

The gene calls are TRBV18 and TRBJ1-1; tentative D call: TRBD1 (6 bases). CDR3 size: 17 residues. Germline CDR1 and CDR2: KGHSH and LQKENI. V lost 3 bases and J 0 bases, leaving 17 bases between the germline ends. CDR3 amino acids: CASSPVQGPGMNTEAFF. The CDR3 DNA is TGTGCCAGCTCACCGGTACAGGGTCCCGGAATGAACACTGAAGCTTTCTTT.

As regards this clonotype: This may be a read error: a much more frequent sequence differs by one nucleotide. The chain links TRBV20-1 to TRBJ2-5; 12 positions match TRBD2. The CDR3 is 14 amino acids. The trim removed 3 bases at V and 4 bases at J, leaving 3 bases unmatched. Germline CDR1 and CDR2: DFQATT and SNEGSKA (reference sequence). The CDR3 region is CSASLAGGRETQYF. CDR3 nucleotide sequence: TGCAGTGCTAGCCTAGCGGGGGGGCGAGAGACCCAGTACTTC.

This clonotype was detected ten times or more. The chain links TRBV29-1 to TRBJ1-2; D remains ambiguous. In germline, CDR1 is SQVTM, CDR2 ANQGSEA. The CDR3 runs to 11 residues. V lost 2 bases, J lost 2 bases, and 3 bases lay in between. DNA for the CDR3: TGCAGCGTTGAACTGAACTATGGCTACACCTTC. It specifies CSVELNYGYTF.

This clonotype was seen at least ten times. V and J are TRBV7-9 and TRBJ1-1, with D unresolved. Germline CDR1 is SEHNR and CDR2 is FQNEAQ (reference sequence). The CDR3 covers 11 residues. The V end lost 5 bases, the J end lost 8 bases, and 9 bases lay between the germline ends. CDR3 nucleotides: TGTGCCAGCAGCCCTGGACGCGAAGCTTTCTTT. As protein: CASSPGREAFF. The variable domain in full, with the rest retrieved from reference TRBV7-9 and TRBJ1-1, is DTGVSQNPRHKITKRGQNVTFRCDPISEHNRLYWYRQTLGQGPEFLTYFQNEAQLEKSRLLSDRFSAERPKGSFSTLEIQRTEQGDSAMYLCASSPGREAFFGQGTRLTVV.

This clonotype was detected many times. V gene TRBV18 combines with J gene TRBJ2-5, with D tentatively TRBD2 (6 bases). Trimming cost V 2 bases and J 5 bases, with 9 bases left between them. The germline gives CDR1 KGHSH, CDR2 LQKENI. The CDR3 sequence is 13 residues long. CDR3 region: CASSPTGAETQYF. The CDR3 DNA follows: TGTGCCAGCTCACCAACGGGAGCGGAGACCCAGTACTTC.

V usage is TRBV19 and J usage is TRBJ1-3; no definite D call. CDR1 and CDR2 (germline): LNHDA, SQIVND (reference sequence). The CDR3 is 17 residues long. The V gene lost 4 bases and the J gene lost 0 bases, with 16 bases spanning the gap. The CDR3 region has the DNA TGTGCCAGTAGTACATCGCCCTTTCAAGTCTCTGGAAACACCATATATTTT. It encodes CASSTSPFQVSGNTIYF.

A few counts support this clonotype. V usage is TRBV19 and J usage is TRBJ1-5; D may be TRBD1 (5 bases). The CDR3 length is 13 residues. CDR1 and CDR2 (germline): LNHDA, SQIVND (reference sequence). The V gene lost 3 bases and the J gene lost 5 bases, with 8 bases spanning the gap. The CDR3: CASSMRGDQPQHF. The CDR3 DNA sequence: TGTGCCAGTAGTATGAGAGGGGATCAGCCCCAGCATTTT.

Ten or more counts support this clonotype. V gene TRBV7-9 combines with J gene TRBJ2-3, with unresolved D. CDR3 length: 12 residues. Looked up from germline, CDR1 is SEHNR and CDR2 is FQNEAQ (reference sequence). Trimming left V 5 bases short and J 7 bases short, with 10 bases between. In nucleotides, the CDR3 is TGTGCCAGCAGCGTCAGTCTCCATACGCAGTATTTT. It yields the protein CASSVSLHTQYF.